One and the same sample provided the 18 T cell receptor beta chains below, sequenced in a study of T cells in tumors after PD-1 blockade. Libraries were prepared by immunoSEQ multiplex PCR; TCRdb keeps only in-frame clonotypes and omits some of them. Of roughly 50,000 clones in the sample, 65% to 85% were seen once. Specimen: PBMCs, collected before anti-PD-1 treatment. Receptors were obtained from a human donor with basal cell carcinoma.

This clone showed up just once. The chain uses TRBV6-2 or TRBV6-3 and TRBJ1-5; D gene uncertain. Germline V gene sequence: CDR1 MNHEY, CDR2 SVGEGT. Trimming left V 0 bases short and J 5 bases short, with 8 bases between. This CDR3 comprises 14 residues. The CDR3 DNA sequence: TGTGCCAGCAGTTACTCGTGGGGAGATCAGCCCCAGCATTTT. Protein product: CASSYSWGDQPQHF.

J is TRBJ2-7 and V is TRBV3-1 (or the pseudogene TRBV3-2); D is possibly TRBD1 (6 bases). There are 12 residues in the CDR3. Trimming shortened V by 5 bases and J by 3 bases, and 8 bases separated the two germline ends. The germline V gene has CDR1 LGHDT and CDR2 YNNKEL (reference sequence). The CDR3 DNA sequence: TGTGCCAGCAGCTCAGGGGTCTACGAGCAGTACTTC. Protein sequence: CASSSGVYEQYF.

In its sample, this clone was seen once. This CDR3 is CASSPLRLNTEAFF. CDR3 coding DNA: TGTGCCAGCAGTCCACTGCGGCTGAACACTGAAGCTTTCTTT. This chain connects TRBV7-9 to TRBJ1-1, with D uncertain. Between the trimmed V and J ends, which lost 6 bases and 0 bases, there was a span of 11 bases. Germline CDR1 SEHNR, CDR2 FQNEAQ (reference sequence). This CDR3 is built from 14 residues. Supplemented by reference TRBV7-9 and TRBJ1-1, the full variable domain reads DTGVSQNPRHKITKRGQNVTFRCDPISEHNRLYWYRQTLGQGPEFLTYFQNEAQLEKSRLLSDRFSAERPKGSFSTLEIQRTEQGDSAMYLCASSPLRLNTEAFFGQGTRLTVV.

V is TRBV3-1 (or the pseudogene TRBV3-2) and J is TRBJ1-1, with 7 bases lining up with TRBD1. Germline CDR1 reads LGHDT; CDR2 reads YNNKEL (reference sequence). There are 18 residues in the CDR3. Trimming at V came to 2 bases and at J to 0 bases, leaving 12 bases not matched to a gene. CDR3 protein: CASSQKGQFAAMNTEAFF. In DNA form, the CDR3 reads TGTGCCAGCAGCCAAAAGGGACAGTTCGCGGCCATGAACACTGAAGCTTTCTTT.

The table lists this clone with a few counts. V is TRBV5-1 and J is TRBJ2-2, with D hard to call. This CDR3 region has 14 residues. The V end lost 4 bases, the J end lost 0 bases, and 7 bases lay between the germline ends. Per the germline V gene, CDR1 is SGHRS and CDR2 is YFSETQ. CDR3 region: CASSLTPNTGELFF. DNA of the CDR3: TGCGCCAGCAGCCTGACCCCGAACACCGGGGAGCTGTTTTTT.

The rearrangement uses TRBV11-2 and TRBJ2-6, with TRBD1 as a possible D gene (7 bases). This CDR3 contains 19 residues. The V and J ends lost 2 bases and 2 bases respectively, with 19 bases between them. Germline V gene lookup returns CDR1 SGHAT and CDR2 FQNNGV. CDR3 nucleotide sequence: TGTGCCAGCAGCTTATGGTCAGGGGGGCCATTGACTGGGGCCAACGTCCTGACTTTC. The encoded protein is CASSLWSGGPLTGANVLTF.

The chain carries TRBV30 and TRBJ1-2; D possibly corresponds to TRBD1 (5 bases). V lost 5 bases and J 3 bases, leaving 16 bases between the germline ends. The CDR3 length is 14 residues. Germline lookup yields CDR1 GTSNPN and CDR2 SVGIG (reference sequence). The CDR3 is CAWGLGVTDYGYTF. In DNA form, the CDR3 reads TGTGCCTGGGGTTTAGGGGTAACGGACTATGGCTACACCTTC.

The rearrangement links TRBV7-9 to TRBJ2-3; 8 nucleotides align to TRBD2. The V gene's germline CDR1 is SEHNR and CDR2 FQNEAQ (reference sequence). The CDR3 length is 16 residues. The V and J ends lost 3 bases and 4 bases, in that order; junction bases with no gene match: 9. CDR3 region: CASSFSLADVSDTQYF. The CDR3 bases are TGTGCCAGCAGCTTTTCACTAGCGGACGTCTCAGATACGCAGTATTTT. Based on the CDR3 plus reference TRBV7-9 and TRBJ2-3, the full variable domain is DTGVSQNPRHKITKRGQNVTFRCDPISEHNRLYWYRQTLGQGPEFLTYFQNEAQLEKSRLLSDRFSAERPKGSFSTLEIQRTEQGDSAMYLCASSFSLADVSDTQYFGPGTRLTVL.

This clone showed up just a few times. The chain has TRBV12-5 and TRBJ1-2, with 10 nucleotides matching TRBD1. V lost 6 bases and J lost 3; bases outside the gene matches: 10. Looked up from germline, CDR1 is LGHNT and CDR2 is FRNRAP. The CDR3 covers 16 residues. The CDR3 spells CASGRGGQGKDYGYTF. The DNA for the CDR3 is TGTGCTAGTGGCCGAGGGGGACAGGGGAAGGACTATGGCTACACCTTC.

The chain has TRBV6-4 and TRBJ1-6, with 9 bases fitting TRBD1. The CDR3 spans 15 residues. The V segment lost 5 bases and the J segment 10 bases; nucleotides outside the gene matches: 9. From germline, CDR1 is MRHNA and CDR2 SNTAGT. The CDR3 is CASSRDRDYSSPLHF. In nucleotides, the CDR3 is TGTGCCAGCAGTAGGGACAGGGACTACTCCTCACCCCTCCACTTT.

This clone has a handful of counts. This chain uses TRBV2 with TRBJ1-6, with TRBD1 as a possible D gene (5 bases). The CDR3 runs to 15 residues. Trimming removed 8 bases from V and 0 bases from J, with 11 bases in between. Germline V lookup: CDR1 SNHLY, CDR2 FYNNEI. The CDR3 loop reads CASGGLSSYNSPLHF. The CDR3 DNA is TGTGCCAGCGGGGGGTTAAGCTCCTATAATTCACCCCTCCACTTT.

V usage is TRBV3-1 (or the pseudogene TRBV3-2) and J usage is TRBJ1-4, with 10 bases aligning to TRBD1. The CDR3 is 15 amino acids. Trimming at V came to 3 bases and at J to 5 bases, leaving 3 bases not matched to a gene. Germline-derived CDR1 and CDR2 are LGHDT and YNNKEL (reference sequence). The CDR3 DNA reads as TGTGCCAGCAGCCAGCCGGGACAGGGGAATGAAAAACTGTTTTTT. Its protein is CASSQPGQGNEKLFF.

Worth noting for this clone: Other DNA sequences within the sample encode an identical CDR3. This chain joins TRBV12-3 or TRBV12-4 and TRBJ1-2; 7 nucleotides align to TRBD1. The V and J ends lost 5 bases and 4 bases, in that order; junction bases with no gene match: 4. The CDR3 runs to 13 residues. The CDR3, as DNA: TGTGCCAGCAGTGCTGACAGGGTCTATGGCTACACCTTC. Translating it yields CASSADRVYGYTF.

The chain has TRBV20-1 and TRBJ2-7; no firm D call. The V gene lost 3 bases and the J gene lost 0 bases, with 3 bases spanning the gap. Germline V gene sequence: CDR1 DFQATT, CDR2 SNEGSKA (reference sequence). CDR3 length equals 11 residues. The CDR3 bases are TGCAGTGCTAGGGTCTCCTACGAGCAGTACTTC. It translates to CSARVSYEQYF.

This clone came up a few times. The junction and the germline gene differ at one end; a read error may be behind it. The gene calls are TRBV6-5 and TRBJ1-3; D perhaps matches TRBD1 (5 bases). The length of the CDR3 is 15 residues. Germline-derived CDR1 and CDR2 are MNHEY and SVGAGI. For the CDR3, the DNA is TGTGCCACCTCTATAGAGAGGGGATTTGGAGACACCATATATTTT. Protein: CATSIERGFGDTIYF.

The chain combines TRBV7-8 with TRBJ2-7; D might be TRBD1 (6 bases). Germline-derived CDR1 and CDR2 are SGHVS and FQNEAQ. The CDR3 totals 13 residues. Trimming pared 5 bases from V and 1 base from J, leaving 9 bases between. The CDR3: CASSPGVSYEQYF. In nucleotides, the CDR3 is TGTGCCAGCAGCCCAGGGGTTTCCTACGAGCAGTACTTC. Full variable domain (rest looked up from reference TRBV7-8 and TRBJ2-7): GAGVSQSPRYKVAKRGQDVALRCDPISGHVSLFWYQQALGQGPEFLTYFQNEAQLDKSGLPSDRFFAERPEGSVSTLKIQRTQQEDSAVYLCASSPGVSYEQYFGPGTRLTVT.

V gene TRBV19 combines with J gene TRBJ2-2; perhaps TRBD2 as D (5 bases). The CDR3 length is 15 residues. The V end was cut by 2 bases, the J end by 1 base, with 8 bases between. Per germline, CDR1 LNHDA and CDR2 SQIVND (reference sequence). CDR3 in amino acids: CASSIRGMNTGELFF. CDR3 bases: TGTGCCAGTAGTATAAGAGGGATGAACACCGGGGAGCTGTTTTTT.

The genes are TRBV4-2 and TRBJ2-4, with TRBD2 matching over 10 bases. Germline lookup yields CDR1 LGHNA and CDR2 YNFKEQ. The CDR3 length is 16 residues. Trimming at V came to 6 bases and at J to 8 bases, leaving 13 bases not matched to a gene. CDR3 protein: CASSTSQAGGPDIQYF. The CDR3 DNA is TGTGCCAGCAGTACCTCGCAAGCGGGGGGGCCCGACATTCAGTACTTC.